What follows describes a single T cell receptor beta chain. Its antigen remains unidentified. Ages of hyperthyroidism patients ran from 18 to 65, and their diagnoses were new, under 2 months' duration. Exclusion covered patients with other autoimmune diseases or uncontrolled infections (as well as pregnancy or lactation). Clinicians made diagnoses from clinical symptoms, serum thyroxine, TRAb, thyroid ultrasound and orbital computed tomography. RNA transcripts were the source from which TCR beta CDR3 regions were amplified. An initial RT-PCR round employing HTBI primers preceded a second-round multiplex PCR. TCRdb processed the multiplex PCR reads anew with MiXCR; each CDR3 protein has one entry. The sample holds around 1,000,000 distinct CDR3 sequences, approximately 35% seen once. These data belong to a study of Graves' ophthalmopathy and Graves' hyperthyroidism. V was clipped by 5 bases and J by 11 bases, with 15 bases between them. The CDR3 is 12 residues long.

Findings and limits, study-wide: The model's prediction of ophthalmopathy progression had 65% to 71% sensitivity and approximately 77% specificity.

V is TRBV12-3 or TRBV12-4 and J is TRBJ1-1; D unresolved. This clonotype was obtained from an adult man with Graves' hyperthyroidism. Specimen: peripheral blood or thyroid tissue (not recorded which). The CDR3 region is CASSLTAQSAFF. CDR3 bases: TGTGCCAGCAGTCTCACGGCCCAAAGTGCTTTCTTT.